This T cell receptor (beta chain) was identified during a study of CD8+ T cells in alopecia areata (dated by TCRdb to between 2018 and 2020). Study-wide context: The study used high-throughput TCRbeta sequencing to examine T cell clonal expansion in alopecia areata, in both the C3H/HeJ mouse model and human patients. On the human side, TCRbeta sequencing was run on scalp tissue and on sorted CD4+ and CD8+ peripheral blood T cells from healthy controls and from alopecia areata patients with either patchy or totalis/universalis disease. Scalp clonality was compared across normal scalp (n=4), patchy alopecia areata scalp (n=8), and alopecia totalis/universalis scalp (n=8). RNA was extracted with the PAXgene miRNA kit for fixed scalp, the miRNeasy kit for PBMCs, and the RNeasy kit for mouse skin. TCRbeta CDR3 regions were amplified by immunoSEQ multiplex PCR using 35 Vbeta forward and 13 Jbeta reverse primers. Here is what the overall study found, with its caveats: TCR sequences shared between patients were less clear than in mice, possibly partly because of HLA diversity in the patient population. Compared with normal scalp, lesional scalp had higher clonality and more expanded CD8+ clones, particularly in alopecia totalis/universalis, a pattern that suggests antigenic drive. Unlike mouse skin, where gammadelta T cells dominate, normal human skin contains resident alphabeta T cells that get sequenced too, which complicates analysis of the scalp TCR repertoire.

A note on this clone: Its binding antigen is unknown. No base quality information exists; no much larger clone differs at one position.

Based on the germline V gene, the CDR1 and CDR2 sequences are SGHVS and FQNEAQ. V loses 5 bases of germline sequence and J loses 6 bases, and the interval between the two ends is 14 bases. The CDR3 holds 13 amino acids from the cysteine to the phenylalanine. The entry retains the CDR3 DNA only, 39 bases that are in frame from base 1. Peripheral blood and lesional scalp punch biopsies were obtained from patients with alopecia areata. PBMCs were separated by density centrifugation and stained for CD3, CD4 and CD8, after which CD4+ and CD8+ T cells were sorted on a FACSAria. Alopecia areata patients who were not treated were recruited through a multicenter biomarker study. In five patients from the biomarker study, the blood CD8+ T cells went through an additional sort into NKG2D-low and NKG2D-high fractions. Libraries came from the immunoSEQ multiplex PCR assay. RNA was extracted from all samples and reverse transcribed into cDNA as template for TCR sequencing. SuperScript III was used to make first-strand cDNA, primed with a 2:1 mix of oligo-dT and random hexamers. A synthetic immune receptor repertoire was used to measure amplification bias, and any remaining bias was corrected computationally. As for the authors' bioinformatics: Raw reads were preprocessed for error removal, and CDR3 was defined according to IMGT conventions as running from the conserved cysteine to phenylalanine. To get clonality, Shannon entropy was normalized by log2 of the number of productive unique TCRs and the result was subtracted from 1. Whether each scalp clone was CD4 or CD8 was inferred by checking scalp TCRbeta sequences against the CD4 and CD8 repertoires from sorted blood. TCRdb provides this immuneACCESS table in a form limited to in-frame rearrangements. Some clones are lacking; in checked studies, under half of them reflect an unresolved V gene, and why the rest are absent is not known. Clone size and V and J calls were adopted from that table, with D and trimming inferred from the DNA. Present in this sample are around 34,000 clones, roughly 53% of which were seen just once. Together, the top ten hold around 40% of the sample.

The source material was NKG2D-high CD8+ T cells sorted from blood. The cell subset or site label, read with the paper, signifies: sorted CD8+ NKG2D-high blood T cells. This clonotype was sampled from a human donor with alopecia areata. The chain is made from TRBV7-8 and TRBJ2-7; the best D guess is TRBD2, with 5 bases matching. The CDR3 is CASSVSPAGEQYF. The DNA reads TGTGCCAGCAGCGTATCCCCCGCGGGCGAGCAGTACTTC.